This TCR beta chain comes out of a study of OX40 agonist ivuxolimab in advanced cancers. Comment on this clone: Its antigen is unidentified.

Study outcomes and limitations: Those patients achieving a partial response at 0.1-3.0 mg/kg showed among the lowest clonal expansion. In CD8+ T cells, expanded clones were on average more numerous than in CD4+.

CDR1 and CDR2 (germline): SGHRS, YFSETQ. V was pared by 4 bases and J by 6 bases, with 9 bases between. This CDR3 has 12 amino acids. With autoimmune disease history or systemic immunosuppression, patients were excluded. Data came from immunoSEQ multiplex PCR; TCRdb stores just in-frame clones and leaves some out. Among under 100,000 clones listed, just under 95% were seen once. The sample in question was CD4+ or CD8+ T cells sorted from blood, obtained in a trial of the OX40 agonist ivuxolimab. This TCR came from an adult with an advanced solid tumor such as melanoma, head and neck, liver or kidney cancer. This rearrangement joins TRBV5-1 to TRBJ2-3; no clear D gene. The CDR3 DNA follows: TGCGCCAGCAGCACCAGAGTCGATACGCAGTATTTT. This codes for CASSTRVDTQYF.